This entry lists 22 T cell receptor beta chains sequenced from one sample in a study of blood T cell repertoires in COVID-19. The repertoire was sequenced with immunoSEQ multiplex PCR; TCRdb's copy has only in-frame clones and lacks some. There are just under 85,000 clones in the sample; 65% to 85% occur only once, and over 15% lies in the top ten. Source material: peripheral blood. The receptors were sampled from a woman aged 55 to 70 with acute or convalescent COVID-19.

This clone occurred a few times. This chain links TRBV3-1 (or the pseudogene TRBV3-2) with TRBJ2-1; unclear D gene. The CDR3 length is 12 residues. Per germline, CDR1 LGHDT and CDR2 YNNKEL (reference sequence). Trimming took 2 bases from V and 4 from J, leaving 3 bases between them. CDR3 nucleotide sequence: TGTGCCAGCAGCCAACTTTACAATGAGCAGTTCTTC. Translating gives CASSQLYNEQFF.

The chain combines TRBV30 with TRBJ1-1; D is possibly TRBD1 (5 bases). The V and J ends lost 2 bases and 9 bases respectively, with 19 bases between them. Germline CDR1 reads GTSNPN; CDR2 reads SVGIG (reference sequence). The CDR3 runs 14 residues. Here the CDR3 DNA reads TGTGCCTGGAGTCAGGGCTCTGCAGTTACCCAAGCTTTCTTT. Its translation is CAWSQGSAVTQAFF.

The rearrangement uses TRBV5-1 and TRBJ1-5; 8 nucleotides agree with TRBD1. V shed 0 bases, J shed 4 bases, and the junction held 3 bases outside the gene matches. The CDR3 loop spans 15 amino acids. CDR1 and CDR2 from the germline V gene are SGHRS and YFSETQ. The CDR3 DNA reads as TGCGCCAGCAGCTTGGACGGGACAGGTAATCAGCCCCAGCATTTT. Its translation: CASSLDGTGNQPQHF. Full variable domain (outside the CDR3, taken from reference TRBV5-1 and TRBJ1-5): KAGVTQTPRYLIKTRGQQVTLSCSPISGHRSVSWYQQTPGQGLQFLFEYFSETQRNKGNFPGRFSGRQFSNSRSEMNVSTLELGDSALYLCASSLDGTGNQPQHFGDGTRLSIL.

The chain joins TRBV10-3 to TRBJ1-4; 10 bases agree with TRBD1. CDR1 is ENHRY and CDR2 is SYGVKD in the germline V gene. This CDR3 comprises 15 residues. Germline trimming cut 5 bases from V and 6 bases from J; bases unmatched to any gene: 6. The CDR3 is CAISLSGTGDEKLFF. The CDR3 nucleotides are TGTGCCATCAGTCTCTCCGGGACAGGGGATGAAAAACTGTTTTTT.

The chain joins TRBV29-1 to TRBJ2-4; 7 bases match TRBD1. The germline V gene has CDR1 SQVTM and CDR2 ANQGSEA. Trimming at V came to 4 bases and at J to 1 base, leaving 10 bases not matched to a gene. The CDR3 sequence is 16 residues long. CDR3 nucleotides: TGCAGCGTTGTTCCCGAATTACAGGGGGCCAAAAACATTCAGTACTTC. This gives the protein CSVVPELQGAKNIQYF.

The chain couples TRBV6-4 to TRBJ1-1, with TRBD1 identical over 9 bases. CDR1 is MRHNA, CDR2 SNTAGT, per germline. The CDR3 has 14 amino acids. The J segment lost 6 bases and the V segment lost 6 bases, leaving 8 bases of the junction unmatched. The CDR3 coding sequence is TGTGCCAGCAGAGTGGGACAGGGTACCGCTGAAGCTTTCTTT. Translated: CASRVGQGTAEAFF.

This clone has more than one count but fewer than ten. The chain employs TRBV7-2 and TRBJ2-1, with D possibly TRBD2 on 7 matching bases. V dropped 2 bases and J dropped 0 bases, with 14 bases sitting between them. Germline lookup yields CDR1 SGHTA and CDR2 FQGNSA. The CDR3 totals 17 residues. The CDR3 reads CASSLFRGGYSYNEQFF. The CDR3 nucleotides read TGTGCCAGCAGCTTATTTCGCGGGGGCTACTCCTACAATGAGCAGTTCTTC.

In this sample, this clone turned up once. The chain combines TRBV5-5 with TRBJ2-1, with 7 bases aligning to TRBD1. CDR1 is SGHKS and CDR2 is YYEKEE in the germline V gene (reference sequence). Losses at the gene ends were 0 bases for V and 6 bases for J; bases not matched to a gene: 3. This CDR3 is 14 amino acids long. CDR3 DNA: TGTGCCAGCAGCTTGGGACAGGGTGTCAATGAGCAGTTCTTC. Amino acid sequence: CASSLGQGVNEQFF.

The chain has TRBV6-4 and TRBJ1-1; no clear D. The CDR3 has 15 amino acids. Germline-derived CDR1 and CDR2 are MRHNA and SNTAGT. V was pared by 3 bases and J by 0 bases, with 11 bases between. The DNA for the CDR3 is TGTGCCAGCAGTGAATTAGCAGCAATGAACACTGAAGCTTTCTTT. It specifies CASSELAAMNTEAFF.

CDR3 protein: CASSDRGAGAGFNEQFF. CDR3 bases: TGTGCCAGCAGTGACCGGGGAGCGGGAGCAGGGTTCAATGAGCAGTTCTTC. The chain combines TRBV6-1 with TRBJ2-1; 8 nucleotides line up with TRBD2. Germline-derived CDR1 and CDR2 are MNHNS and SASEGT. The CDR3 length is 17 residues. V trimming: 3 bases; J trimming: 6 bases; junction bases outside the gene matches: 13.

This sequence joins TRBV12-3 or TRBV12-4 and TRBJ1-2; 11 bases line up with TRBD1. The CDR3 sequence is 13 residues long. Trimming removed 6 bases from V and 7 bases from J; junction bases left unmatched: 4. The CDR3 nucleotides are TGTGCCAGCAGCGAGGGACAGGGGGTTGGCTACACCTTC. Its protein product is CASSEGQGVGYTF.

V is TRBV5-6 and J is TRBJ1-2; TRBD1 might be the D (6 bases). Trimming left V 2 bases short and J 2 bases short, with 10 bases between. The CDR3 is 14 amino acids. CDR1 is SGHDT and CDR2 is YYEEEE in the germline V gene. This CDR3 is CASSFRGRNYGYTF. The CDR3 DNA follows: TGTGCCAGCAGCTTCAGGGGACGGAACTATGGCTACACCTTC.

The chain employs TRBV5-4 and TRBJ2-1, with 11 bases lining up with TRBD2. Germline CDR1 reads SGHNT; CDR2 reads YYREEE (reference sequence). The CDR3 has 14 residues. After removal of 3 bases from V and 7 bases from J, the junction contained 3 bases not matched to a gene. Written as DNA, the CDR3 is TGTGCCAGCAGCTCGACTAGCGGGAAAAATGAGCAGTTCTTC. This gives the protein CASSSTSGKNEQFF.

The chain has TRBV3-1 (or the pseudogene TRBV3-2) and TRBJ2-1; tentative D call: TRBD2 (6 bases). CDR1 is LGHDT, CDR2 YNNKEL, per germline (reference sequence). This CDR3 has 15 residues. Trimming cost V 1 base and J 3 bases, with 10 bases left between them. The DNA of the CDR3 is TGTGCCAGCAGCCAAGCCCTGACTAGCTACAATGAGCAGTTCTTC. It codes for CASSQALTSYNEQFF.

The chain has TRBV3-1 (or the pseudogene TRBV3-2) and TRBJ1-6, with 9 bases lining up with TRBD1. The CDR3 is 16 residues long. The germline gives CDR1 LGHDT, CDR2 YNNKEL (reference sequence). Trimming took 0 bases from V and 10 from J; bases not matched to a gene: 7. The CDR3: CASSQDWDRARSPLHF. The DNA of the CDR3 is TGTGCCAGCAGCCAAGATTGGGACAGGGCCAGATCACCCCTCCACTTT.

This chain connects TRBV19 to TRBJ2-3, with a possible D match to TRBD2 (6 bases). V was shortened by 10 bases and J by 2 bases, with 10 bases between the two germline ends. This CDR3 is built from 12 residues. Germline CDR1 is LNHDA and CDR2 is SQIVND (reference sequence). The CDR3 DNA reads TGTGCCACTAGCGTCTCCACAGATACGCAGTATTTT. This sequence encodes CATSVSTDTQYF.

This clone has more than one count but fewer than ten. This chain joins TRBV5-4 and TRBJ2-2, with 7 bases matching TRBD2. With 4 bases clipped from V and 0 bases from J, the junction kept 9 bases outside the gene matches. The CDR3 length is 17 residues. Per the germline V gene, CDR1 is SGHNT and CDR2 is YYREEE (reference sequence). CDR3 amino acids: CASSAGPRGSNTGELFF. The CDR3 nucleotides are TGTGCCAGCAGCGCGGGCCCGCGGGGGTCGAACACCGGGGAGCTGTTTTTT.

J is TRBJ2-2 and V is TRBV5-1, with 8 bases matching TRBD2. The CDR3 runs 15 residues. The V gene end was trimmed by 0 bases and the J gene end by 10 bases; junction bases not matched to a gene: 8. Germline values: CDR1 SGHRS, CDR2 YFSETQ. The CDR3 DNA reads TGCGCCAGCAGCTTGGGGCTAGCGGGTCACGAGGAGCTGTTTTTT. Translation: CASSLGLAGHEELFF.

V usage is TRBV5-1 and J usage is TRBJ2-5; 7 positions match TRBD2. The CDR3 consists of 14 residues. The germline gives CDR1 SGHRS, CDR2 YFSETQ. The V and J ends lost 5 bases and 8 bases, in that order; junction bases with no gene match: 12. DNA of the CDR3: TGCGCCAGCAGTACCCTTGGACTAGTTGGAACCCAGTACTTC. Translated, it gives CASSTLGLVGTQYF.

In nucleotides, the CDR3 is TGTGCCATTAGGGACAGGCATGGCCCTGAAGCTTTCTTT. This encodes CAIRDRHGPEAFF. V usage is TRBV19 and J usage is TRBJ1-1, with 8 bases aligning to TRBD1. The V segment lost 10 bases and the J segment 6 bases; nucleotides outside the gene matches: 10. The CDR3 is 13 residues long. Germline CDR1 LNHDA, CDR2 SQIVND (reference sequence).

CDR3 region: CASTIGNQPQHF. CDR3 nucleotide sequence: TGTGCCAGTACCATCGGTAATCAGCCCCAGCATTTT. This rearrangement joins TRBV19 to TRBJ1-5; D is unclear. V lost 7 bases and J lost 4, with 8 bases in between. From germline, CDR1 is LNHDA and CDR2 SQIVND (reference sequence). This CDR3 is built from 12 residues.

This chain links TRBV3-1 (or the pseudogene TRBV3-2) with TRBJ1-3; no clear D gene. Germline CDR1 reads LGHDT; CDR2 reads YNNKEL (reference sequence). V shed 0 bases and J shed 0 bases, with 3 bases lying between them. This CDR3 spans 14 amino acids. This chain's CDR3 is CASSQESSGNTIYF. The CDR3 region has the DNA TGTGCCAGCAGCCAAGAGAGCTCTGGAAACACCATATATTTT.